This TCR beta chain was profiled in a study of tumor and adjacent non-tumor tissue in lung cancer (dated by TCRdb to the late 2010s). Describing the broader study: By cancer type, the cohort comprised 12 adenocarcinoma patients, 2 squamous cell carcinoma patients and 1 small cell lung cancer patient. The roughly 15 patients were aged about 31 to 85 years, included around ten men and 5 women, and had TNM stage I to III disease. For each patient, one tumor sample and one normal lung sample were taken, giving a few dozen paired specimens that underwent TCRbeta CDR3 sequencing. Sequencing generated a total of more than 100 million productive TCRbeta reads, averaging around 4 million reads per sample. Bulk TCRbeta repertoires were compared between lung tumor tissue and matched distant non-tumor lung tissue obtained from fewer than 16 lung cancer patients. Beyond this particular receptor, the publication reports: In normal lung, the top 100 clones accounted for a significantly larger cumulative share of the repertoire than in tumor tissue. With only around 16 patients in the cohort, the authors noted that larger samples and more detailed clinical data are needed. Neither the sequencing platform nor unique molecular identifiers are named or mentioned anywhere in the methods. TCR diversity (inverse Simpson) was significantly higher in tumor than in normal lung tissue (roughly 430 vs 170, P = 0.0075, Mann-Whitney U test). Significantly higher TCR diversity was found in younger patients, and higher tumor TCR diversity was associated with shorter overall and disease-free survival. Because peripheral blood was not sequenced, blood TCRbeta repertoires in the lung cancer patients of the study were not examined.

Concerning this clonotype: Its target antigen remains unknown. A read error may be the cause here, since a much bigger clone is one base away.

Including cysteine and phenylalanine, the CDR3 has 13 amino acids. The sequence is cut down to CDR3 DNA, 39 bases in frame from base 1. From a lookup of the germline V gene (reference sequence), CDR1 and CDR2 are MNHNY and SVGAGI. V loses 2 bases, J loses 4 bases, and the germline ends lie 8 bases apart. The library was generated by multiplex PCR. Sequencing relied on an Illumina HiSeq 2500. Following protocols modified from ARM-PCR, the researchers constructed TCRbeta libraries through three rounds of nested PCR with primers (Table S4). PCR products of 200-500 bp were gel-excised and purified with the QIAquick gel extraction kit before sequencing. For the original study's pipeline: Trimmomatic was used to clean the reads, FLASH was used to merge the reads into complete CDR3 sequences, and MiTCR was used to assign the reads to V(D)J germline segments. Clonal diversity was computed as the inverse Simpson's index with VDJtools. In-frame sequences lacking a premature stop codon were counted as productive reads. TCRdb took the public reads, trimmed them with fastp at Q25, ran MiXCR for clone calling and kept in-frame beta chains. Every CDR3 protein is listed once, alongside the most common genes and DNA of its rows. It is TCRdb's table, rather than the study itself, that gives the V and J calls and clone size. The sample table shows approximately 110,000 distinct CDR3 sequences, and roughly two thirds are seen once. The ten largest clones take up 15% to 20% of the sample.

Bulk unsorted tissue served as the source for RNA extraction, and RNA quality was assessed using a NanoDrop ND-1000 and an Agilent 2100. Normal lung samples were distant non-tumor tissue taken more than 3 cm from the tumor edge. The donors were newly diagnosed lung cancer patients admitted for thoracic surgery in China from August to November 2014 who had not received prior chemotherapy. The study excluded patients who had received radiotherapy or chemotherapy before or who had another cancer at the same time. Pieces of surgical tissue measuring about 1-2 cm3 were kept in RNAlater solution and stored at -80 degrees C until use.

Rearrangement joined TRBV6-6 to TRBJ1-1; a confident D gene designation cannot be given. Sequencing used distant non-tumor lung tissue. The receptor's source is a man between 60 and 70 years old with non-small cell lung cancer. The DNA sequence reads TGTGCCAGCAGTTACGTTGGTAGCACTGAAGCTTTCTTT. It encodes CASSYVGSTEAFF.